This T cell receptor (beta chain) was observed in a study of cytomegalovirus exposure and HLA in healthy donors. Findings and limits, study-wide: A classifier reportedly called cytomegalovirus status with high sensitivity and specificity.

The table came from immunoSEQ multiplex PCR; TCRdb's copy has only in-frame clones and leaves some out. The data hold some 110,000 clones, with more than 75% observed a single time. This clone has a single count. Its specificity is unknown. Germline-derived CDR1 and CDR2 are GTSNPN and SVGIG (reference sequence). The V gene lost 1 base and the J gene lost 4 bases, with 18 bases spanning the gap. The CDR3 loop spans 16 amino acids. The chain combines TRBV30 with TRBJ2-3, with D possibly TRBD2 on 7 matching bases. What was sequenced was PBMCs. The TCR comes from a man aged 18 to 35 in good health and CMV-seronegative. CDR3 in amino acids: CAWSEVGGGAADTQYF. As DNA, the CDR3 is TGTGCCTGGAGTGAAGTCGGAGGGGGGGCCGCAGATACGCAGTATTTT.